This entry lists 22 T cell receptor beta chains sequenced from one sample in a study of lymphopenia after photon versus proton radiotherapy. Using immunoSEQ multiplex PCR, the repertoire was profiled, and TCRdb retains in-frame clones only, with some absent. The data hold roughly 58,000 clones, with around 87% observed a single time. Material: peripheral blood, obtained from a patient treated with proton-based radiotherapy. Source of these receptors: a man of 80 years or more with esophageal cancer.

The chain links TRBV19 to TRBJ2-7; tentatively, D is TRBD2 (5 bases). Germline CDR1 and CDR2: LNHDA and SQIVND (reference sequence). V was pared by 3 bases and J by 2 bases, with 17 bases between. The CDR3 consists of 16 residues. CDR3 bases: TGTGCCAGTAGTATTCGGCGGGTAGGGATGGCCTACGAGCAGTACTTC. Translation: CASSIRRVGMAYEQYF.

V is TRBV7-6 and J is TRBJ2-5; D ambiguous. This CDR3 comprises 12 residues. Germline assignment: CDR1 SGHVS and CDR2 FNYEAQ. With 3 bases removed from V and 5 bases from J, the gap between germline ends came to 7 bases. The CDR3 DNA reads TGTGCCAGCAGCTTGATCGTGGAGACCCAGTACTTC. It yields the protein CASSLIVETQYF.

This chain uses TRBV7-2 with TRBJ2-7, with 12 nucleotides matching TRBD2. V lost 6 bases to trimming and J lost 1 base; unmatched junction nucleotides: 7. CDR3 size: 16 residues. Per the germline V gene, CDR1 is SGHTA and CDR2 is FQGNSA. CDR3 nucleotide sequence: TGTGCCAGCAGTTACCCCGGACTAGCGGGATCCTACGAGCAGTACTTC. This encodes CASSYPGLAGSYEQYF.

The rearrangement links TRBV5-1 to TRBJ1-1, with TRBD1 matching 11 bases. Germline V gene sequence: CDR1 SGHRS, CDR2 YFSETQ. This CDR3 spans 13 amino acids. J lost 7 bases, V lost 4 bases, and 3 bases had no gene match. The CDR3, as DNA: TGCGCCAGCAGCGGACAGGGGGCGGGTGAAGCTTTCTTT. Its protein is CASSGQGAGEAFF.

The rearrangement joins TRBV19 to TRBJ2-6; D perhaps matches TRBD2 (5 bases). The V gene lost 4 bases and the J gene lost 2 bases, with 15 bases spanning the gap. The CDR3 has 17 residues. Germline V lookup: CDR1 LNHDA, CDR2 SQIVND (reference sequence). The CDR3 loop is CASSNLGAGAGANVLTF. The CDR3 DNA reads TGTGCCAGTAGTAATTTGGGAGCCGGGGCTGGGGCCAACGTCCTGACTTTC.

The gene calls are TRBV15 and TRBJ2-5; maybe TRBD2 (5 bases). Germline assignment: CDR1 LNHNV and CDR2 YYDKDF (reference sequence). V was trimmed by 1 base and J by 0 bases, leaving 9 bases between them. The CDR3 has 15 residues. This CDR3 is CATSRGGPHQETQYF. The DNA of the CDR3 is TGTGCCACCAGCAGAGGAGGGCCCCACCAAGAGACCCAGTACTTC.

This sequence joins TRBV7-2 and TRBJ2-1, with 8 bases aligning to TRBD2. The V gene end was trimmed by 5 bases and the J gene end by 13 bases; junction bases not matched to a gene: 16. The CDR3 runs to 15 residues. Germline V gives CDR1 SGHTA, CDR2 FQGNSA. This CDR3 is CASSPPAGAGGYQFF. The DNA for the CDR3 is TGTGCCAGCAGCCCCCCAGCGGGAGCAGGTGGGTACCAGTTCTTC.

The V gene is TRBV29-1, the J gene TRBJ2-2; no firm D call. The CDR3 covers 11 residues. The V end was cut by 1 base, the J end by 7 bases, with 4 bases between. The germline gives CDR1 SQVTM, CDR2 ANQGSEA. As DNA, the CDR3 is TGCAGCGTTGAAGTTCGCGGGGAGCTGTTTTTT. Protein sequence: CSVEVRGELFF.

The chain combines TRBV29-1 with TRBJ2-1; tentative D call: TRBD2 (7 bases). The V end lost 3 bases, the J end lost 8 bases, and 11 bases lay between the germline ends. Germline CDR1 and CDR2: SQVTM and ANQGSEA. CDR3 size: 12 residues. The CDR3: CSVESGGDEQFF. The DNA for the CDR3 is TGCAGCGTTGAGTCGGGGGGCGATGAGCAGTTCTTC.

The chain carries TRBV9 and TRBJ2-4; TRBD1 or TRBD2 may be the D gene (5 bases each). The CDR3 sequence is 13 residues long. Between the trimmed V and J ends, which lost 3 bases and 7 bases, there was a span of 11 bases. Germline V gene sequence: CDR1 SGDLS, CDR2 YYNGEE. The CDR3 loop reads CASSGGVGNIQYF. The CDR3 DNA follows: TGTGCCAGCAGCGGAGGGGTGGGGAACATTCAGTACTTC.

The rearrangement links TRBV6-5 to TRBJ1-2; possible D gene TRBD1, 5 bases. Between the trimmed V and J ends, which lost 0 bases and 3 bases, there was a span of 14 bases. Germline V gene data show CDR1 as MNHEY and CDR2 as SVGAGI. The length of the CDR3 is 16 residues. CDR3 amino acids: CASSYSPSGGDYGYTF. CDR3 coding DNA: TGTGCCAGCAGTTACTCCCCCTCGGGAGGGGACTATGGCTACACCTTC.

The V gene is TRBV9, the J gene TRBJ2-5; 7 bases map to TRBD2. This CDR3 spans 15 amino acids. V dropped 3 bases and J dropped 5; count of bases not matched to a gene: 10. CDR1 and CDR2 from the germline V gene are SGDLS and YYNGEE. The CDR3 is CASSAHGGDGETQYF. The CDR3 bases are TGTGCCAGCAGCGCCCATGGGGGGGACGGGGAGACCCAGTACTTC.

V gene TRBV5-1 combines with J gene TRBJ2-1; the match to TRBD2 covers 13 bases. V lost 2 bases to trimming and J lost 5 bases; unmatched junction nucleotides: 1. The germline V gene encodes CDR1 SGHRS and CDR2 YFSETQ. This CDR3 is built from 15 residues. In nucleotides, the CDR3 is TGCGCCAGCAGCTTTGGACTAGCGGGAGACAATGAGCAGTTCTTC. It translates to CASSFGLAGDNEQFF.

V and J are TRBV11-2 and TRBJ2-3; perhaps TRBD1 as D (6 bases). V was pared by 5 bases and J by 5 bases, with 14 bases between. Germline CDR1 SGHAT, CDR2 FQNNGV. The CDR3 is 14 residues long. The DNA of the CDR3 is TGTGCCAGCAGCACCTTACAGGGATTAGATACGCAGTATTTT. The encoded protein is CASSTLQGLDTQYF.

The rearrangement links TRBV15 to TRBJ2-7; D gene uncertain. Germline CDR1 LNHNV, CDR2 YYDKDF (reference sequence). CDR3 size: 12 residues. Trimming removed 1 base at V and 6 bases at J, with 7 bases between. In DNA form, the CDR3 reads TGTGCCACCAGCAGAGGGTTCACCGAGCAGTACTTC. Its protein is CATSRGFTEQYF.

The genes are TRBV19 and TRBJ1-1, with unresolved D. The germline V gene has CDR1 LNHDA and CDR2 SQIVND (reference sequence). The CDR3 is 15 residues long. V was pared by 3 bases and J by 5 bases, with 16 bases between. The DNA of the CDR3 is TGTGCCAGTAGTATGGTCGCGACGGTAGGTACTGAAGCTTTCTTT. This gives the protein CASSMVATVGTEAFF.

The gene calls are TRBV25-1 and TRBJ2-7; D is perhaps TRBD2 (6 bases). The CDR3 consists of 16 residues. The germline V gene encodes CDR1 MGHDK and CDR2 SYGVNS. Trimming took off 5 bases at V and 0 bases at J, with 17 bases between the two ends. The CDR3 here is CASSLGGTASSYEQYF. CDR3 coding DNA: TGTGCCAGCAGTCTCGGCGGGACGGCGAGCTCCTACGAGCAGTACTTC.

This clone was seen more than once but under ten times. The chain combines TRBV10-1 with TRBJ2-1; D possibly uses TRBD1 or TRBD2 (5 bases each). Trimming stripped 10 bases from V and 9 bases from J, with 19 bases between. CDR1 and CDR2 (germline): WNHNN, SYGVQD (reference sequence). The CDR3 loop spans 13 amino acids. The CDR3 here is CATTGSWGSEQFF. The CDR3 coding sequence is TGCGCCACCACGGGGAGTTGGGGGTCTGAGCAGTTCTTC.

The V call is TRBV5-1, the J call TRBJ2-5; D is possibly TRBD1 (6 bases). Trimming removed 2 bases at V and 5 bases at J, with 13 bases between. CDR3 length: 14 residues. Per the germline V gene, CDR1 is SGHRS and CDR2 is YFSETQ. DNA of the CDR3: TGCGCCAGCAGCTTTACAGGGAGTCGGGAGACCCAGTACTTC. Protein sequence: CASSFTGSRETQYF.

The chain joins TRBV11-2 to TRBJ2-2; 7 bases are a match to TRBD2. In germline, CDR1 is SGHAT, CDR2 FQNNGV. The CDR3 is made up of 15 amino acids. Losses at the gene ends were 7 bases for V and 6 bases for J; bases not matched to a gene: 11. CDR3 DNA sequence: TGTGCCAGCACCCGGGGGGACCGGACGGCCGGGGAGCTGTTTTTT. As protein: CASTRGDRTAGELFF.

The rearrangement links TRBV11-2 to TRBJ2-5; D is possibly TRBD2 (6 bases). Germline CDR1 reads SGHAT; CDR2 reads FQNNGV. The CDR3 runs 17 residues. Deletions cut 0 bases from V and 1 base from J, with 15 bases between. The CDR3 loop reads CASSLDYGERVQETQYF. The DNA of the CDR3 is TGTGCCAGCAGCTTAGATTATGGGGAGCGGGTCCAAGAGACCCAGTACTTC.

A word on this clone: An end of the junction does not agree with germline; a read error may underlie this. The chain has TRBV10-1 and TRBJ2-4; 8 bases match TRBD2. Germline assignment: CDR1 WNHNN and CDR2 SYGVQD (reference sequence). This CDR3 spans 14 amino acids. The CDR3 region has the DNA TGCGCCAGCAGTGAAGGACTAGCCCAAAACATTCAGTACTTC. It yields the protein CASSEGLAQNIQYF.